This T cell receptor (beta chain) is from a study of T cell responses to AZD1222 COVID-19 vaccine. Between the trimmed V and J ends, which lost 5 bases and 0 bases, there was a span of 8 bases. Germline CDR1 reads LNHDA; CDR2 reads SQIVND (reference sequence). This CDR3 contains 13 residues. A remark on this clone: The antigen remains undetermined. Other DNA sequences in the sample encode the same CDR3.

Generated by immunoSEQ multiplex PCR, the TCRdb table keeps only in-frame clones and is missing some. The sample yields 250,000 to 300,000 clones, almost 95% seen once. Study-wide findings and caveats: Of spike-specific TCRs, nearly half reportedly target regions left unmutated in variants.

This chain connects TRBV19 to TRBJ2-7, with D tentatively TRBD2 (6 bases). This specimen consisted of peripheral blood, obtained 28 days after the second AZD1222 dose. This clonotype was sampled from an adult who received the AZD1222 COVID-19 vaccine. The CDR3, as DNA: TGTGCCAGTAGTCTCGGGAGCTCCTACGAGCAGTACTTC. It encodes CASSLGSSYEQYF. The complete variable domain, with remaining parts taken from reference TRBV19 and TRBJ2-7, reads DGGITQSPKYLFRKEGQNVTLSCEQNLNHDAMYWYRQDPGQGLRLIYYSQIVNDFQKGDIAEGYSVSREKKESFPLTVTSAQKNPTAFYLCASSLGSSYEQYFGPGTRLTVT.